This T cell receptor (beta chain) was sequenced for a study of blood T cell repertoires in COVID-19 (dated by TCRdb to about 2020). Study-level background: Collaborator samples came from the United States, Italy and Spain and covered acute and convalescent phases of COVID-19. The prospective study material was composed of cDNA or gDNA derived from T cells, B-cell-depleted T cells, or PBMCs. Sample metadata almost always included a de-identified subject ID, COVID-19 status, age in years and sex. Samples were obtained from the ongoing ImmuneRACE study (first 160 participants) and from about 1,300 subjects provided by 6 global collaborators. The dataset comprised deeply sampled blood TCRbeta repertoires from subjects exposed to, actively infected with, or recovered from COVID-19. The repertoires were made available in a free public database intended to serve as a resource for research on the immune response to SARS-CoV-2. Where HLA class I and class II types were available, the types were taken from metadata supplied by the sample provider, not from assay-based typing. Paper-wide results and their limitations: How much clinical and demographic metadata was included differed by source and by participant, and the metadata was provided uncurated.

Enrolling through a virtual design, the prospective study's participants ranged in age from roughly 18 to 100 years and lived across roughly 24 United States geographic areas. In the prospective study, cohorts were assigned on the basis of participant-reported clinical history obtained from a screening survey and a study questionnaire. Each participant in the prospective study had whole blood, serum and a nasopharyngeal or oropharyngeal swab collected by mobile phlebotomists. Prospective study participants could optionally give additional blood draws and questionnaires over an approximately 2-month period. Prospective study blood samples were shipped either frozen or at room temperature before DNA extraction. TCRbeta CDR3 regions were amplified from genomic DNA by means of the immunoSEQ Assay, a bias-controlled multiplex PCR. In the source study's methods: Within the assay, amplification of reference gene primers was used to estimate how many nucleated cells each sample contained. To quantify the absolute abundance of each unique TCRbeta CDR3 rearrangement, sequence reads were collapsed and filtered. For each sample, productive Simpson clonality was calculated as the square root of Simpson's diversity index over productive rearrangements. Drawn from immuneACCESS, this table holds only the in-frame rearrangements with V and J called that TCRdb kept. Clones are partly lost; checked studies trace under half to an unresolved V gene and leave the rest unexplained. V and J calls and clone size are those listed in that table; D and trimming were worked out from the DNA. For this sample there are approximately 240,000 clones; roughly 87% appear just once. The ten largest clonotypes hold about 6% of the sample.

The germline V gene encodes CDR1 SGDLS and CDR2 YYNGEE. At the junction V is shortened by 4 bases and J by 6 bases; bases outside the gene matches: 18. Its CDR3 holds 19 amino acids, cysteine through phenylalanine. The kept DNA is CDR3 alone, 57 bases in frame from the first base. In regard to this clone: Its recognized antigen is unknown. Per-nucleotide qualities are absent, and no much larger clonotype sits a single base away.

The TCR comes from a woman between 25 and 40 years old with acute COVID-19. This receptor chain uses TRBV9 and TRBJ2-2; the central 10 bases match TRBD2. The sequenced material came from PBMCs or T cells enriched from blood (not recorded which). The CDR3 corresponds to CASSSNLPGLALRAGELFF. The bases read TGTGCCAGCAGCTCCAACCTTCCGGGACTAGCGTTGAGAGCCGGGGAGCTGTTTTTT.